Below, 21 T cell receptor beta chains from the same sample are listed, as sequenced in a study of T cell responses to AZD1222 COVID-19 vaccine. Repertoires were generated with immunoSEQ multiplex PCR, while TCRdb's copy carries only in-frame clones and drops some. The sample includes 90,000 to 100,000 clones, approximately 88% of them seen just once. Sequenced here: peripheral blood, sampled 28 days after the second AZD1222 dose. The receptors derive from an adult who received the AZD1222 COVID-19 vaccine.

The gene calls are TRBV5-1 and TRBJ1-3; D gene uncertain. Germline-derived CDR1 and CDR2 are SGHRS and YFSETQ. This CDR3 comprises 15 residues. V dropped 1 base and J dropped 0 bases, with 8 bases sitting between them. This chain's CDR3 is CASSLNGLSGNTIYF. Written as DNA, the CDR3 is TGCGCCAGCAGCTTGAACGGCCTCTCTGGAAACACCATATATTTT.

V and J are TRBV29-1 and TRBJ2-7; 11 bases agree with TRBD1. The CDR3 is 14 residues long. CDR1 SQVTM and CDR2 ANQGSEA come from the germline V gene. Unmatched junction bases numbered 9, after V lost 6 bases and J lost 5 bases. CDR3 amino acids: CSVQVGQGVDEQYF. CDR3 sequence (DNA): TGCAGCGTCCAAGTGGGACAGGGGGTCGACGAGCAGTACTTC.

V is TRBV11-2 and J is TRBJ2-1; 9 positions match TRBD1. The junction had 4 bases not matched to a gene; V was cut back by 3 bases and J by 4 bases. CDR1 and CDR2 from the germline V gene are SGHAT and FQNNGV. The CDR3 is made up of 15 amino acids. The CDR3 sequence: CASSLSGTGYNEQFF. Here the CDR3 DNA reads TGTGCCAGCAGCTTGTCGGGGACAGGGTACAATGAGCAGTTCTTC. The variable domain in full, completed from reference TRBV11-2 and TRBJ2-1, reads EAGVAQSPRYKIIEKRQSVAFWCNPISGHATLYWYQQILGQGPKLLIQFQNNGVVDDSQLPKDRFSAERLKGVDSTLKIQPAKLEDSAVYLCASSLSGTGYNEQFFGPGTRLTVL.

V usage is TRBV7-2 and J usage is TRBJ1-4, with D maybe TRBD1 (5 bases). The V and J ends lost 5 bases and 9 bases respectively, with 19 bases between them. The CDR3 extends over 15 amino acids. Looked up from germline, CDR1 is SGHTA and CDR2 is FQGNSA. The CDR3 DNA follows: TGTGCCAGCAGCCCCGGGCCAGGGAGTAGGAAAAAACTGTTTTTT. Its translation is CASSPGPGSRKKLFF.

The chain uses TRBV7-2 and TRBJ1-2; D is unresolved. CDR1 SGHTA and CDR2 FQGNSA come from the germline V gene. The CDR3 runs to 15 residues. Trimming removed 1 base from V and 4 bases from J, with 13 bases in between. The CDR3 is CASSLVVAGRYGYTF. The CDR3 DNA reads TGTGCCAGCAGCTTAGTAGTGGCAGGCCGCTATGGCTACACCTTC.

The chain couples TRBV18 to TRBJ1-1, with a weak D call TRBD1 (5 bases). The CDR3 runs to 16 residues. The germline V and J ends were trimmed by 0 bases and 4 bases, with 15 bases remaining between them. Germline V CDR1 and CDR2: KGHSH, LQKENI. Here the CDR3 DNA reads TGTGCCAGCTCACCACCCGAAGGGGAGGGAGGCACTGAAGCTTTCTTT. Translation: CASSPPEGEGGTEAFF.

This rearrangement joins TRBV29-1 to TRBJ2-7; TRBD1 matches 9 bases. The CDR3 loop spans 13 amino acids. CDR1 is SQVTM, CDR2 ANQGSEA, per germline. V lost 6 bases, J lost 6 bases, and 9 bases stayed unmatched. The CDR3 loop is CSVVRGQGAEQYF. DNA of the CDR3: TGCAGCGTCGTCCGGGGACAGGGTGCCGAGCAGTACTTC.

The J gene is TRBJ1-6, the V gene TRBV7-8; unclear D gene. Per the germline V gene, CDR1 is SGHVS and CDR2 is FQNEAQ. The ends were cut back, 5 bases at V and 9 bases at J, with 14 bases in the middle. This CDR3 has 14 amino acids. DNA of the CDR3: TGTGCCAGCAGCGAACGCTGGGGAGGTTCACCCCTCCACTTT. Its translation: CASSERWGGSPLHF.

The chain couples TRBV12-2 to TRBJ2-2; the table's D call TRBD2 went unverified against the DNA. TRBV12-2 is a pseudogene. This CDR3 spans 16 amino acids. CDR3 residues: CASRLVGGGHTGELFF. CDR3 bases: TGTGCAAGTCGCTTAGTAGGCGGGGGACACACCGGGGAGCTGTTTTTT.

This clone was detected once. The chain links TRBV7-8 to TRBJ1-5, with TRBD1 as a possible D gene (5 bases). The CDR3 has 18 residues. Trimming pared 3 bases from V and 0 bases from J, leaving 18 bases between. Germline V gene lookup returns CDR1 SGHVS and CDR2 FQNEAQ. CDR3: CASSFPGVGTYSNQPQHF. The CDR3 nucleotides are TGTGCCAGCAGCTTCCCCGGAGTGGGGACCTATAGCAATCAGCCCCAGCATTTT.

V usage is TRBV11-2 and J usage is TRBJ2-7; 7 bases fit TRBD2. The V segment lost 2 bases and the J segment 3 bases; nucleotides outside the gene matches: 10. The CDR3 runs 16 residues. The V gene's germline CDR1 is SGHAT and CDR2 FQNNGV. Here the CDR3 reads CASSLYKGTGGYEQYF. The CDR3 region has the DNA TGTGCCAGCAGCTTATACAAGGGCACGGGAGGCTACGAGCAGTACTTC.

The V and J genes are TRBV7-9 and TRBJ2-7, with 8 positions matching TRBD1. J lost 3 bases, V lost 2 bases, and 3 bases had no gene match. CDR3 size: 14 residues. Germline V CDR1 and CDR2: SEHNR, FQNEAQ (reference sequence). Written as DNA, the CDR3 is TGTGCCAGCAGCTTAAGTGGGACAGGCTACGAGCAGTACTTC. Protein: CASSLSGTGYEQYF.

This clone appeared a few times. This chain connects TRBV7-2 to TRBJ1-1; D possibly corresponds to TRBD1 (6 bases). The CDR3 runs to 15 residues. Trimming left V 2 bases short and J 4 bases short, with 14 bases between. CDR1 and CDR2 from the germline V gene are SGHTA and FQGNSA. The CDR3 spells CASSLSQQGITEAFF. DNA of the CDR3: TGTGCCAGCAGCTTAAGCCAGCAGGGGATCACTGAAGCTTTCTTT. Full variable domain (remainder filled in from reference TRBV7-2 and TRBJ1-1): GAGVSQSPSNKVTEKGKDVELRCDPISGHTALYWYRQSLGQGLEFLIYFQGNSAPDKSGLPSDRFSAERTGGSVSTLTIQRTQQEDSAVYLCASSLSQQGITEAFFGQGTRLTVV.

The chain recombines TRBV14 with TRBJ1-4; D call uncertain. The CDR3 spans 12 residues. The ends were cut back, 2 bases at V and 9 bases at J, with 7 bases in the middle. The germline V gene encodes CDR1 SGHDN and CDR2 FVKESK. This CDR3 is CASSQLGQKLFF. In DNA, the CDR3 is TGTGCCAGCAGCCAATTAGGACAAAAACTGTTTTTT.

CDR3 nucleotide sequence: TGTGCCAGCAGCCTCTCAACAGGGAAGGGGAATGGCTACACCTTC. This codes for CASSLSTGKGNGYTF. The rearrangement links TRBV11-2 to TRBJ1-2, with a possible D match to TRBD1 (6 bases). V lost 5 bases to trimming and J lost 6 bases, with 19 bases between them. Germline V gene lookup returns CDR1 SGHAT and CDR2 FQNNGV. The CDR3 runs to 15 residues.

The chain is built from TRBV4-1 and TRBJ2-7, with D possibly TRBD1 on 6 matching bases. The germline gives CDR1 MGHRA, CDR2 YSYEKL. V lost 5 bases, J lost 2 bases, and 19 bases lay in between. The CDR3 has 16 amino acids. CDR3 loop: CASSTPLGTSTYEQYF. The CDR3 DNA sequence: TGCGCCAGCAGCACACCTCTTGGGACATCGACCTACGAGCAGTACTTC.

By its share, this clone is medium-sized. V and J are TRBV7-9 and TRBJ1-3; tentative D call: TRBD1 (5 bases). Germline V CDR1 and CDR2: SEHNR, FQNEAQ (reference sequence). CDR3 size: 14 residues. Trimming removed 10 bases at V and 4 bases at J, with 17 bases between. Here the CDR3 DNA reads TGTGCCAACAACCCTCTAGGGGCAGGAAACACCATATATTTT. Translated: CANNPLGAGNTIYF.

The J gene is TRBJ1-2, the V gene TRBV3-1 (or the pseudogene TRBV3-2); tentative D call: TRBD1 (5 bases). Trimming took off 4 bases at V and 8 bases at J, with 23 bases between the two ends. CDR3 length: 16 amino acids. The V gene's germline CDR1 is LGHDT and CDR2 YNNKEL (reference sequence). CDR3 protein: CASSPRDSVGVSGYTF. In DNA, the CDR3 is TGTGCCAGCAGCCCCCGCGACTCAGTGGGGGTTAGCGGCTACACCTTC.

The sample holds one count of this clone. V and J are TRBV27 and TRBJ2-1, with 9 bases aligning to TRBD2. There are 15 residues in the CDR3. Looked up from germline, CDR1 is MNHEY and CDR2 is SMNVEV (reference sequence). V shed 3 bases and J 7 bases; nucleotides not matched to a gene: 7. The CDR3 DNA sequence: TGTGCCAGCAGTTTTTCCGGCGGGAGGGTAAATGAGCAGTTCTTC. Amino acids: CASSFSGGRVNEQFF.

This clone has just one count. The genes are TRBV30 and TRBJ1-4; D ambiguous. CDR1 and CDR2 (germline): GTSNPN, SVGIG (reference sequence). This CDR3 has 11 amino acids. Trimming took 0 bases from V and 11 from J, leaving 7 bases between them. The CDR3 spells CAWSVGGKLFF. The CDR3, as DNA: TGTGCCTGGAGTGTGGGAGGGAAACTGTTTTTT.

The chain links TRBV9 to TRBJ2-5; tentatively, D is TRBD1 (6 bases). The V end was cut by 0 bases, the J end by 5 bases, with 20 bases between. This CDR3 spans 17 amino acids. Per germline, CDR1 SGDLS and CDR2 YYNGEE. CDR3 DNA sequence: TGTGCCAGCAGCGTAGGAGGGGGACCCGGGGTCGGGGAGACCCAGTACTTC. It is translated as CASSVGGGPGVGETQYF.